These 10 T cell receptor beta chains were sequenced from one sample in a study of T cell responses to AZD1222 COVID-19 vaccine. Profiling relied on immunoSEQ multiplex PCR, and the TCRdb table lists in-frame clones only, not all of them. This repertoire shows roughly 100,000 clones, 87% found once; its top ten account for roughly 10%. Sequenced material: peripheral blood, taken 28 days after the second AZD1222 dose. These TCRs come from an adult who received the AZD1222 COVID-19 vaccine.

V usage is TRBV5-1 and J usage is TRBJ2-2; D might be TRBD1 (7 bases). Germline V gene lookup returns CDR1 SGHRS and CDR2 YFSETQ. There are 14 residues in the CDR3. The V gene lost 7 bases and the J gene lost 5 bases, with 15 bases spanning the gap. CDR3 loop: CASAPGGGTGELFF. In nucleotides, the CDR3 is TGCGCCAGCGCCCCAGGGGGAGGAACCGGGGAGCTGTTTTTT. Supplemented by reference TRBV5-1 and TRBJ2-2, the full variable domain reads KAGVTQTPRYLIKTRGQQVTLSCSPISGHRSVSWYQQTPGQGLQFLFEYFSETQRNKGNFPGRFSGRQFSNSRSEMNVSTLELGDSALYLCASAPGGGTGELFFGEGSRLTVL.

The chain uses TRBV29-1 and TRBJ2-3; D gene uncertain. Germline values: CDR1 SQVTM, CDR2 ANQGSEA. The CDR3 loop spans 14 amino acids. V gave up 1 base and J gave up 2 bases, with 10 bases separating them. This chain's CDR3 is CSVEGTDVTDTQYF. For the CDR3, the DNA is TGCAGCGTTGAAGGTACAGATGTCACAGATACGCAGTATTTT.

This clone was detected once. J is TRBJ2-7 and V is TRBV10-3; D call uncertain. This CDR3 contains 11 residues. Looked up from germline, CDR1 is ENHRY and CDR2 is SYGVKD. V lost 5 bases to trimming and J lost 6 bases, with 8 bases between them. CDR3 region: CAISPLPEQYF. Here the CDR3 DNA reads TGTGCCATCAGTCCTCTTCCCGAGCAGTACTTC.

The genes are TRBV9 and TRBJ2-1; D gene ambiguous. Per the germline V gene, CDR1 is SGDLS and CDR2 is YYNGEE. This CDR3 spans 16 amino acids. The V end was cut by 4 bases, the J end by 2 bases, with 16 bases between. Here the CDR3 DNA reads TGTGCCAGCAGCCCCCGTATGTCCGCTACCTACAATGAGCAGTTCTTC. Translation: CASSPRMSATYNEQFF.

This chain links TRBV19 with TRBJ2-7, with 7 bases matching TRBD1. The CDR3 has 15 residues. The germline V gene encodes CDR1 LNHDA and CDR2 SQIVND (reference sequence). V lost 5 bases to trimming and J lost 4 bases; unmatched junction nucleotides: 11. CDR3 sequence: CASSPRDSAIYEQYF. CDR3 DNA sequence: TGTGCCAGTAGTCCCCGGGACAGCGCAATTTACGAGCAGTACTTC.

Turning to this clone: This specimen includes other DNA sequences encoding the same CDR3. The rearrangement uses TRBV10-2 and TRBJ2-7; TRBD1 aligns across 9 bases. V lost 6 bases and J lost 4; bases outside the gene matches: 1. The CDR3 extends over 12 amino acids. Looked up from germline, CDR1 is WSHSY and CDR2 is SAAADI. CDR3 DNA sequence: TGCGCCAGCAGGGACAGGGGTTACGAGCAGTACTTC. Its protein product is CASRDRGYEQYF.

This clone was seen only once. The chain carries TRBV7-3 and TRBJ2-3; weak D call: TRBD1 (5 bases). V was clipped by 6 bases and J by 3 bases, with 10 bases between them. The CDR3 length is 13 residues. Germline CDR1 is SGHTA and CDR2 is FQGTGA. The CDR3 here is CASREQGTDTQYF. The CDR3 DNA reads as TGTGCCAGCAGAGAGCAGGGTACAGATACGCAGTATTTT.

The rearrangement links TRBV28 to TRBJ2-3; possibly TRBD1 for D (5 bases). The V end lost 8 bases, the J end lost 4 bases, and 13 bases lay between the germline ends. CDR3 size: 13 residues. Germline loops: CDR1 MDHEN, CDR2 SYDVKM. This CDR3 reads CASYPQGADTQYF. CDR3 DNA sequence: TGTGCCAGCTATCCCCAAGGGGCAGATACGCAGTATTTT.

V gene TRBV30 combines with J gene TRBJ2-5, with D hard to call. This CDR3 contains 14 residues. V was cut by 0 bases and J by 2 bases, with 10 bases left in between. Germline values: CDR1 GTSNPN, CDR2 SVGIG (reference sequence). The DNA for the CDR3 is TGTGCCTGGAGTGTACGGAATAGACAAGAGACCCAGTACTTC. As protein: CAWSVRNRQETQYF.

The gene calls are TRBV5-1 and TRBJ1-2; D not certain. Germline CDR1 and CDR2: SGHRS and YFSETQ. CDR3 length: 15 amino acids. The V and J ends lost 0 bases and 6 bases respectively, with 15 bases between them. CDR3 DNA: TGCGCCAGCAGCTTGGATCCAGCCAAAAAGGATGGCTACACCTTC. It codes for CASSLDPAKKDGYTF.